Shown below are 22 T cell receptor beta chains from a single sample sequenced in a study of blood T cell repertoires in COVID-19. TCRdb's copy holds only in-frame clones and misses some; the assay was immunoSEQ multiplex PCR. Of 140,000 to 150,000 clones in the sample, 81% were seen once. The sample comprised peripheral blood. These receptors all stem from a human donor in a cohort sampled during active COVID-19.

In this sample, this clone turned up once. This chain links TRBV5-5 with TRBJ2-7; 9 bases line up with TRBD2. CDR3 length: 15 amino acids. Germline V gene lookup returns CDR1 SGHKS and CDR2 YYEKEE (reference sequence). Unmatched junction bases numbered 8, after V lost 3 bases and J lost 4 bases. CDR3 loop: CASSSRLAEMYEQYF. DNA for the CDR3: TGTGCCAGCAGCTCACGACTAGCGGAGATGTACGAGCAGTACTTC.

The chain recombines TRBV5-1 with TRBJ1-1, with D perhaps matching TRBD1 (5 bases). CDR1 and CDR2 (germline): SGHRS, YFSETQ. The CDR3 is 16 amino acids. The V gene lost 0 bases and the J gene lost 3 bases, with 15 bases spanning the gap. The CDR3 DNA reads TGCGCCAGCAGCTTGGCCACTGGGGCGAGGTACACTGAAGCTTTCTTT. Amino acid sequence: CASSLATGARYTEAFF.

The chain uses TRBV6-2 or TRBV6-3 and TRBJ2-7, with TRBD2 matching 13 bases. Trimming took 2 bases from V and 1 from J; bases not matched to a gene: 8. This CDR3 has 18 amino acids. Germline V gene data show CDR1 as MNHEY and CDR2 as SVGEGT. The CDR3 loop is CASSYPGQGLAGSYEQYF. The CDR3 DNA is TGTGCCAGCAGTTACCCCGGACAGGGACTAGCGGGGTCCTACGAGCAGTACTTC.

The rearrangement joins TRBV5-5 to TRBJ1-2; 7 nucleotides line up with TRBD1. V shed 2 bases and J 4 bases; nucleotides not matched to a gene: 17. This CDR3 has 18 residues. The germline CDR1 and CDR2 sequences are SGHKS and YYEKEE (reference sequence). The CDR3 DNA follows: TGTGCCAGCAGCTTAGGACAGGCCGCCCAAACCAGAGTCTATGGCTACACCTTC. Translated: CASSLGQAAQTRVYGYTF.

This chain uses TRBV7-2 with TRBJ2-7; D is unresolved. Germline lookup yields CDR1 SGHTA and CDR2 FQGNSA. The CDR3 extends over 14 amino acids. The germline V and J ends were trimmed by 0 bases and 2 bases, with 8 bases remaining between them. CDR3 in amino acids: CASSLAAYAYEQYF. The CDR3 nucleotides read TGTGCCAGCAGCTTAGCCGCGTATGCCTACGAGCAGTACTTC.

J is TRBJ1-2 and V is TRBV18; TRBD1 aligns across 7 bases. Trimming cost V 2 bases and J 2 bases; bases outside gene matches: 2. In germline, CDR1 is KGHSH, CDR2 LQKENI. The CDR3 consists of 14 residues. This chain's CDR3 is CASSPGTENYGYTF. The CDR3, as DNA: TGTGCCAGCTCACCAGGGACAGAAAACTATGGCTACACCTTC.

V gene TRBV4-2 combines with J gene TRBJ2-1; 10 bases match TRBD2. Unmatched junction bases numbered 17, after V lost 1 base and J lost 8 bases. Germline assignment: CDR1 LGHNA and CDR2 YNFKEQ. The CDR3 runs to 19 residues. The CDR3 nucleotides read TGTGCCAGCAGCCAAGCCCCCTACTTCTCAGCGGGAGGGCCAGATGAGCAGTTCTTC. It translates to CASSQAPYFSAGGPDEQFF.

The rearrangement joins TRBV4-1 to TRBJ2-7, with 10 bases fitting TRBD2. The CDR3 contains 15 residues. Trimming took 5 bases from V and 4 from J; bases not matched to a gene: 8. CDR1 and CDR2 from the germline V gene are MGHRA and YSYEKL. In DNA, the CDR3 is TGCGCCAGCAGCGACCGAGCGGGAGGGCTGTACGAGCAGTACTTC. Its translation is CASSDRAGGLYEQYF.

The genes are TRBV28 and TRBJ1-1; a possible D gene is TRBD1 (5 bases). Germline lookup yields CDR1 MDHEN and CDR2 SYDVKM. CDR3 length: 13 residues. Trimming cost V 5 bases and J 11 bases, with 18 bases left between them. CDR3 nucleotides: TGTGCCAGCAGTATAGACACCCGGCGGGGCGCTTTCTTT. Translated, it gives CASSIDTRRGAFF.

The chain recombines TRBV28 with TRBJ1-3, with TRBD1 identical over 8 bases. In germline, CDR1 is MDHEN, CDR2 SYDVKM. The CDR3 has 17 residues. V was clipped by 1 base and J by 1 base; unmatched bases: 6. The CDR3 protein is CASSLSNRGLSGNTIYF. In nucleotides, the CDR3 is TGTGCCAGCAGTTTATCAAACAGGGGGTTGTCTGGAAACACCATATATTTT.

V and J are TRBV19 and TRBJ2-2, with a weak D call TRBD1 (5 bases). V lost 3 bases and J 3 bases, leaving 14 bases between the germline ends. Germline V gene data show CDR1 as LNHDA and CDR2 as SQIVND (reference sequence). The CDR3 length is 16 residues. This CDR3 is CASSIGSGRHTGELFF. CDR3 in DNA: TGTGCCAGTAGTATCGGTTCAGGGCGGCACACCGGGGAGCTGTTTTTT. The variable domain in full, with the rest retrieved from reference TRBV19 and TRBJ2-2, is DGGITQSPKYLFRKEGQNVTLSCEQNLNHDAMYWYRQDPGQGLRLIYYSQIVNDFQKGDIAEGYSVSREKKESFPLTVTSAQKNPTAFYLCASSIGSGRHTGELFFGEGSRLTVL.

The V gene is TRBV28, the J gene TRBJ2-1; maybe TRBD2 (5 bases). V was cut by 2 bases and J by 7 bases, with 9 bases left in between. Germline V lookup: CDR1 MDHEN, CDR2 SYDVKM. The CDR3 sequence is 13 residues long. CDR3 amino acids: CASSLGPGNEQFF. DNA of the CDR3: TGTGCCAGCAGTTTAGGACCGGGGAATGAGCAGTTCTTC.

The V gene is TRBV18, the J gene TRBJ2-7; 9 nucleotides line up with TRBD1. Germline CDR1 reads KGHSH; CDR2 reads LQKENI. The J segment lost 3 bases and the V segment lost 3 bases, leaving 3 bases of the junction unmatched. This CDR3 is built from 14 residues. The CDR3 region has the DNA TGTGCCAGCTCACCCAGACAGGGGGACTACGAGCAGTACTTC. Its translation: CASSPRQGDYEQYF. Full variable domain (missing parts from reference TRBV18 and TRBJ2-7): NAGVMQNPRHLVRRRGQEARLRCSPMKGHSHVYWYRQLPEEGLKFMVYLQKENIIDESGMPKERFSAEFPKEGPSILRIQQVVRGDSAAYFCASSPRQGDYEQYFGPGTRLTVT.

The chain links TRBV5-6 to TRBJ2-7; D gene unclear. The germline V and J ends were trimmed by 0 bases and 3 bases, with 4 bases remaining between them. The CDR3 consists of 12 residues. From germline, CDR1 is SGHDT and CDR2 YYEEEE. The CDR3 nucleotides are TGTGCCAGCAGCTTGGCCCGCTACGAGCAGTACTTC. As protein: CASSLARYEQYF.

The gene calls are TRBV19 and TRBJ2-2; TRBD2 agrees at 12 bases. The CDR3 sequence is 19 residues long. The germline gives CDR1 LNHDA, CDR2 SQIVND (reference sequence). The ends lost 0 bases at V and 1 base at J; junction bases unmatched: 6. The CDR3 DNA follows: TGTGCCAGTAGTATAGAGCGCGGACTAGCGGGATGGAACACCGGGGAGCTGTTTTTT. Translated, it gives CASSIERGLAGWNTGELFF.

This chain links TRBV7-2 with TRBJ1-4; 9 bases match TRBD1. The CDR3 spans 15 residues. V was clipped by 4 bases and J by 6 bases; unmatched bases: 6. Germline CDR1 reads SGHTA; CDR2 reads FQGNSA. Written as DNA, the CDR3 is TGTGCCAGCAGCTCCCCGGGACAGGGATATGAAAAACTGTTTTTT. This gives the protein CASSSPGQGYEKLFF.

This clone was detected once. V is TRBV18 and J is TRBJ1-1, with D perhaps matching TRBD1 (6 bases). This CDR3 region has 14 residues. The V gene's germline CDR1 is KGHSH and CDR2 LQKENI. The germline V and J ends were trimmed by 6 bases and 4 bases, with 15 bases remaining between them. The CDR3 region is CASSKQGEGTEAFF. The CDR3 bases are TGTGCCAGCTCCAAACAGGGCGAGGGCACTGAAGCTTTCTTT.

This chain links TRBV11-2 with TRBJ1-5, with 10 bases matching TRBD1. The germline V gene has CDR1 SGHAT and CDR2 FQNNGV. There are 14 residues in the CDR3. The trim removed 5 bases at V and 6 bases at J, leaving 4 bases unmatched. Written as DNA, the CDR3 is TGTGCCAGCAGCGGCGGACAGGGGGGTCAGCCCCAGCATTTT. Translation gives CASSGGQGGQPQHF.

This clone was seen only once. This sequence joins TRBV28 and TRBJ2-1; TRBD2 might be the D (6 bases). This CDR3 spans 14 amino acids. V was shortened by 7 bases and J by 0 bases, with 10 bases between the two germline ends. Germline CDR1 reads MDHEN; CDR2 reads SYDVKM. This CDR3 reads CASKRGDSYNEQFF. The CDR3, as DNA: TGTGCCAGCAAGCGCGGGGACTCCTACAATGAGCAGTTCTTC.

CDR3 nucleotide sequence: TGTGCCAGCAGCCGGGAGGGTGGCACAGATACGCAGTATTTT. It codes for CASSREGGTDTQYF. The gene calls are TRBV7-8 and TRBJ2-3, with 8 positions matching TRBD2. Germline V CDR1 and CDR2: SGHVS, FQNEAQ. J was trimmed by 1 base and V by 5 bases; bases with no gene match: 2. This CDR3 contains 14 residues.

The chain has TRBV19 and TRBJ1-4; D call uncertain. V dropped 3 bases and J dropped 7 bases, with 12 bases sitting between them. This CDR3 is built from 14 residues. CDR1 LNHDA and CDR2 SQIVND come from the germline V gene (reference sequence). DNA of the CDR3: TGTGCCAGTAGTATCACCCCCGGGAGTGAAAAACTGTTTTTT. Translated: CASSITPGSEKLFF.

V is TRBV24-1 and J is TRBJ2-2; a possible D gene is TRBD1 (6 bases). CDR3 length: 16 amino acids. Germline CDR1 KGHDR, CDR2 SFDVKD. V shed 2 bases and J shed 2 bases, with 11 bases lying between them. The chain's CDR3 is CATSDSRQANTGELFF. The DNA of the CDR3 is TGTGCCACCAGTGATTCCAGACAGGCAAACACCGGGGAGCTGTTTTTT.